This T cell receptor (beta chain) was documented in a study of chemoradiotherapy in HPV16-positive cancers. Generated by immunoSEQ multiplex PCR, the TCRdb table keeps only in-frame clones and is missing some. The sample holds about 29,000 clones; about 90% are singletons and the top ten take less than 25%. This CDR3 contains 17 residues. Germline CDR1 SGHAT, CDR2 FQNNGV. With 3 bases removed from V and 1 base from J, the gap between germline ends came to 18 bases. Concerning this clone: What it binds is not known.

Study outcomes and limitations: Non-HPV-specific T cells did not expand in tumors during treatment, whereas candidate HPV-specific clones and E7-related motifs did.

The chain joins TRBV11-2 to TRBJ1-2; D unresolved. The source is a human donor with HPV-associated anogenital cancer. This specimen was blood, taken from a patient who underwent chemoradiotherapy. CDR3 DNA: TGTGCCAGCAGCTTGGCCCCAGCGGTAGGGTATAACTATGGCTACACCTTC. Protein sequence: CASSLAPAVGYNYGYTF.